These 6 T cell receptor beta chains share one sample of origin, sequenced in a study of control samples from healthy donors and cancer patients. Only in-frame clones appear in the TCRdb table, and some are missing; sequencing was by immunoSEQ multiplex PCR. The sample shows approximately 150,000 clones, around 94% of them seen only once. The source material was blood. The receptor set was obtained from a man aged 40-55 years in good health.

The J gene is TRBJ1-1, the V gene TRBV7-2; TRBD1 is a possible D gene (5 bases). This CDR3 comprises 15 residues. V was cut by 5 bases and J by 8 bases, with 21 bases left in between. Per the germline V gene, CDR1 is SGHTA and CDR2 is FQGNSA. The CDR3 region is CASSKIAPGRSEAFF. As DNA, the CDR3 is TGTGCCAGCAGCAAAATTGCCCCGGGACGGTCAGAAGCTTTCTTT.

This chain links TRBV9 with TRBJ2-7, with 8 bases identical to TRBD1. Losses at the gene ends were 0 bases for V and 5 bases for J; bases not matched to a gene: 7. Germline V lookup: CDR1 SGDLS, CDR2 YYNGEE. The CDR3 totals 15 residues. The CDR3: CASSVGVTGVHEQYF. The DNA for the CDR3 is TGTGCCAGCAGCGTAGGGGTGACAGGGGTTCACGAGCAGTACTTC.

The CDR3 sequence is CASSLTGQGGVKLFF. DNA for the CDR3: TGTGCCAGCAGTTTAACAGGACAGGGGGGAGTAAAACTGTTTTTT. The chain has TRBV28 and TRBJ1-4; 10 positions agree with TRBD1. Germline CDR1 reads MDHEN; CDR2 reads SYDVKM. Unmatched junction bases numbered 7, after V lost 2 bases and J lost 10 bases. The CDR3 extends over 15 amino acids.

This chain uses TRBV3-1 (or the pseudogene TRBV3-2) with TRBJ2-3; D may be TRBD2 (5 bases). The CDR3 runs to 13 residues. The germline V and J ends were trimmed by 4 bases and 4 bases, with 9 bases remaining between them. Germline CDR1 and CDR2: LGHDT and YNNKEL (reference sequence). The CDR3 is CASSPLGADTQYF. In DNA, the CDR3 is TGTGCCAGCAGCCCCCTCGGGGCAGATACGCAGTATTTT.

The chain uses TRBV7-8 and TRBJ1-5, with D perhaps TRBD1 (5 bases). This CDR3 has 18 amino acids. Germline CDR1 is SGHVS and CDR2 is FQNEAQ. The V and J ends lost 2 bases and 1 base respectively, with 18 bases between them. Written as DNA, the CDR3 is TGTGCCAGCAGCTTACGCTTCGCAGGGAGGGGAAGCAATCAGCCCCAGCATTTT. Translation gives CASSLRFAGRGSNQPQHF.

This chain uses TRBV14 with TRBJ2-5; D might be TRBD2 (6 bases). The V gene's germline CDR1 is SGHDN and CDR2 FVKESK. Trimming stripped 0 bases from V and 1 base from J, with 12 bases between. This CDR3 has 16 amino acids. CDR3 coding DNA: TGTGCCAGCAGCCAAGAACGGGGGTACAGCCAAGAGACCCAGTACTTC. Translating gives CASSQERGYSQETQYF. Drawing the rest from reference TRBV14 and TRBJ2-5, the complete variable domain is EAGVTQFPSHSVIEKGQTVTLRCDPISGHDNLYWYRRVMGKEIKFLLHFVKESKQDESGMPNNRFLAERTGGTYSTLKVQPAELEDSGVYFCASSQERGYSQETQYFGPGTRLLVL.